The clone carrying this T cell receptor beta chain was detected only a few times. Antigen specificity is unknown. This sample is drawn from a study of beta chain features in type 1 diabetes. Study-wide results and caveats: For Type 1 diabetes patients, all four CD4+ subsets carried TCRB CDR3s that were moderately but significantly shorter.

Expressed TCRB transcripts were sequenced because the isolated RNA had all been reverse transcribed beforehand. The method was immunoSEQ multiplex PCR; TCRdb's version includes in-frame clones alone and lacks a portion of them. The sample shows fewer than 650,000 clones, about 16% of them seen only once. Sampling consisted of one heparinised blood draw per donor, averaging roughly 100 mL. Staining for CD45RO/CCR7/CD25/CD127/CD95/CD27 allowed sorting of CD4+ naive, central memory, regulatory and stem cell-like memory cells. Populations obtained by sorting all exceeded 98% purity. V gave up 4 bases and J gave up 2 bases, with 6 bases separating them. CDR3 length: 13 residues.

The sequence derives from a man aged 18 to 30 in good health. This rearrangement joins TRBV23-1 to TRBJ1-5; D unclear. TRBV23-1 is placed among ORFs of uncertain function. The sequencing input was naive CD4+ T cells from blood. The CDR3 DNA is TGCGCCAGCAGTCGATTTGGCAATCAGCCCCAGCATTTT. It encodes CASSRFGNQPQHF.